This T cell receptor beta chain appears in the sequencing data of a study of blood T cell repertoires in COVID-19. Overall study context: T cells, B-cell-depleted T cells, or PBMCs provided the cDNA or gDNA that served as material.

Germline loops: CDR1 GTSNPN, CDR2 SVGIG (reference sequence). Trimming pared 5 bases from V and 1 base from J, leaving 8 bases between. There are 12 residues in the CDR3. TCRdb's table, derived via immunoSEQ multiplex PCR, lists solely in-frame clones and lacks some. This sample carries approximately 130,000 clones, approximately 84% of them seen once, and the ten largest clones take 9.5% to 15%. This clone has more than one count but fewer than ten. This chain joins TRBV30 and TRBJ1-1, with D perhaps matching TRBD1 (6 bases). Sequenced sample: peripheral blood. The source of this sequence is a human donor in a cohort sampled during active COVID-19. The CDR3, as DNA: TGTGCCTGGGACAGGCCGAACACTGAAGCTTTCTTT. The encoded protein is CAWDRPNTEAFF.